The T cell receptor beta chain under discussion was sequenced for a study of OX40 agonist ivuxolimab in advanced cancers. Some clones are missing from TCRdb's copy, which holds only in-frame ones; the method was immunoSEQ multiplex PCR. The repertoire includes about 66,000 clones, roughly four fifths of them detected once, and 2% to 3% sits in the top ten. The sample consisted of CD4+ or CD8+ T cells sorted from blood, taken in a trial of the OX40 agonist ivuxolimab. The sequence came from an adult with an advanced solid tumor such as melanoma, head and neck, liver or kidney cancer.

CDR3 coding DNA: TGTGCCACCAGCAGAGCCACTAGCGGCAGCACAGATACGCAGTATTTT. Its translation: CATSRATSGSTDTQYF. The V call is TRBV15, the J call TRBJ2-3; 8 nucleotides agree with TRBD2. The length of the CDR3 is 16 residues. Germline V CDR1 and CDR2: LNHNV, YYDKDF (reference sequence). V was clipped by 1 base and J by 0 bases; unmatched bases: 3.